This TCR beta chain was identified in a study of T cells in Graves' hyperthyroidism and ophthalmopathy. Study results and limitations: Appearing also in blood were most of the thyroid clonotypes expanded above 0.001.

The CDR3 contains 12 residues. Germline lookup yields CDR1 SQVTM and CDR2 ANQGSEA. As concerns this clonotype: Its matching antigen is unknown.

Amplified TCR beta CDR3 regions came from RNA transcripts. HTBI primers drove first-round RT-PCR of the TCR CDR3. Via MiXCR, TCRdb re-called the multiplex PCR reads, giving one row per CDR3 protein. The sample has roughly 740,000 distinct CDR3 sequences; 16% are singletons. The chain carries TRBV29-1 and TRBJ1-5, with 8 bases matching TRBD1. Sequencing was carried out using blood. This TCR was recovered from a man in his late teens or twenties with Graves' hyperthyroidism. DNA of the CDR3: TGCAGTGGGGGACAGGTGGGTCAGCCCCAGCATTTT. Protein sequence: CSGGQVGQPQHF.